The 4 T cell receptor beta chains given below trace back to one sample, sequenced in a study of shared clonotypes between healthy human individuals. Clones were read by immunoSEQ multiplex PCR, and TCRdb kept only the in-frame ones, dropping some. The sample consists of a few million clones, roughly 93% of them appearing once. Sequenced sample: naive CD4+ T cells from PBMCs. Documented subset: CD45RA+ positively selected. The receptors were sampled from a man younger than 35 in good health. Some clones in this sample may be carry-over from other donors' samples.

This chain uses TRBV20-1 with TRBJ1-1; possible D gene TRBD1, 6 bases. This CDR3 has 11 residues. The germline V and J ends were trimmed by 7 bases and 7 bases, with 13 bases remaining between them. The germline gives CDR1 DFQATT, CDR2 SNEGSKA (reference sequence). The CDR3 DNA follows: TGCAGTGGCAGGGGATTGCTTGAAGCTTTCTTT. Encoded protein: CSGRGLLEAFF.

The gene calls are TRBV6-6 and TRBJ1-5; possibly TRBD1 for D (5 bases). CDR1 and CDR2 (germline): MNHNY, SVGAGI (reference sequence). The CDR3 is 14 amino acids. V was trimmed by 5 bases and J by 7 bases, leaving 15 bases between them. The CDR3 protein is CASSLQGSRQPQHF. The DNA of the CDR3 is TGTGCCAGCAGTCTCCAGGGTTCGAGGCAGCCCCAGCATTTT.

For this clone: At the DNA level, this CDR3 is encoded by other sequences in the same sample as well. V and J are TRBV27 and TRBJ1-5; possibly TRBD1 for D (5 bases). Germline V gene sequence: CDR1 MNHEY, CDR2 SMNVEV (reference sequence). This CDR3 comprises 12 residues. V was clipped by 2 bases and J by 6 bases, with 5 bases between them. The CDR3 DNA reads TGTGCCAGCAGTTTAAGGGGTCAGCCCCAGCATTTT. Translation: CASSLRGQPQHF.

This clone was seen a single time. The J gene is TRBJ1-2, the V gene TRBV5-1; 7 bases line up with TRBD1. V gave up 4 bases and J gave up 1 base; unmatched junction bases: 4. The V gene's germline CDR1 is SGHRS and CDR2 YFSETQ. The CDR3 spans 14 residues. CDR3 sequence (DNA): TGCGCCAGCAGCGCCCGGGACAGTAACTATGGCTACACCTTC. Its protein product is CASSARDSNYGYTF.